Given below is one T cell receptor beta chain in context. These data belong to a study of blood T cells in healthy people across ages. A second about 7 to 11 cycle PCR used barcoded and J-beta primers. Each of the cDNA molecules was tagged by a template-switch adaptor with 12 random nucleotides. TCRdb processed the 5' RACE reads anew with MiXCR; each CDR3 protein has one entry. This sample carries roughly 1,800,000 distinct CDR3 sequences, around half of them seen once, and the ten largest clones take less than 2.5%. Investigators took about 10 milliliters of peripheral blood from every donor. The total RNA that was extracted per sample amounted to at least 5 micrograms. There are 13 residues in the CDR3. Germline lookup yields CDR1 SQVTM and CDR2 ANQGSEA.

The sample was blood. The receptor was isolated from a woman aged 40 to 49 in good health. This chain uses TRBV29-1 with TRBJ2-1, with D maybe TRBD1 (5 bases). The J call is in doubt because the DNA end fits TRBJ2-7 better. The CDR3 sequence: CSVEGTTYNEQYF. The CDR3 bases are TGCAGCGTTGAAGGGACAACTTACAATGAGCAGTACTTC.